Below, 27 T cell receptor beta chains from the same sample are listed, as sequenced in a study of tumor-infiltrating lymphocytes in localized non-small cell lung cancer. The protocol was immunoSEQ multiplex PCR, while the TCRdb copy is restricted to in-frame clones and leaves out a portion. Of 15,000 to 20,000 clones in the sample, roughly 80% were seen once. Sequencing used lung tumor tissue. These receptor sequences come from a human donor with non-small cell lung cancer.

This chain links TRBV27 with TRBJ2-1; 7 bases map to TRBD2. CDR1 is MNHEY and CDR2 is SMNVEV in the germline V gene (reference sequence). This CDR3 has 15 residues. V lost 3 bases and J lost 7; bases outside the gene matches: 9. CDR3 loop: CASSFTGGPGNEQFF. CDR3 DNA sequence: TGTGCCAGCAGTTTTACGGGAGGTCCGGGGAATGAGCAGTTCTTC.

The genes are TRBV5-1 and TRBJ1-1; D unclear. CDR1 and CDR2 (germline): SGHRS, YFSETQ. The V end was cut by 0 bases, the J end by 7 bases, with 10 bases between. The CDR3 is made up of 13 amino acids. The CDR3 coding sequence is TGCGCCAGCAGCTTGGCCAGGAGGGTTGAAGCTTTCTTT. It codes for CASSLARRVEAFF. The whole variable domain, remainder taken from reference TRBV5-1 and TRBJ1-1, is KAGVTQTPRYLIKTRGQQVTLSCSPISGHRSVSWYQQTPGQGLQFLFEYFSETQRNKGNFPGRFSGRQFSNSRSEMNVSTLELGDSALYLCASSLARRVEAFFGQGTRLTVV.

This clone was observed a few times. The V call is TRBV2, the J call TRBJ1-2; D might be TRBD1 (6 bases). V lost 2 bases to trimming and J lost 8 bases, with 15 bases between them. CDR3 length equals 14 residues. Germline assignment: CDR1 SNHLY and CDR2 FYNNEI. This chain's CDR3 is CASSENQGSRGYTF. The CDR3 DNA sequence: TGTGCCAGCAGTGAAAACCAGGGGTCAAGGGGCTACACCTTC.

The CDR3 protein is CASSSRVGEKLFF. In DNA, the CDR3 is TGTGCCAGCAGCTCCCGTGTCGGGGAAAAACTGTTTTTT. The chain employs TRBV27 and TRBJ1-4, with D unclear. CDR3 length: 13 amino acids. Trimming removed 6 bases from V and 8 bases from J, with 13 bases in between. Germline assignment: CDR1 MNHEY and CDR2 SMNVEV (reference sequence).

The chain uses TRBV16 and TRBJ2-2, with D perhaps matching TRBD2 (5 bases). This CDR3 comprises 16 residues. Germline assignment: CDR1 KGHSY and CDR2 FQNENV. V was trimmed by 2 bases and J by 0 bases, leaving 10 bases between them. CDR3 residues: CASSQVFGTNTGELFF. In DNA form, the CDR3 reads TGTGCCAGCAGCCAAGTTTTCGGGACGAACACCGGGGAGCTGTTTTTT.

The chain has TRBV4-3 and TRBJ1-4; D unresolved. V gave up 2 bases and J gave up 0 bases, with 7 bases separating them. The CDR3 runs 15 residues. CDR1 LGHNA and CDR2 YSLEER come from the germline V gene. The CDR3 is CASSQSYATNEKLFF. The CDR3 nucleotides read TGCGCCAGCAGCCAATCTTACGCAACTAATGAAAAACTGTTTTTT.

In nucleotides, the CDR3 is TGTGCCACCAGCAGAGACAGGGGCTATGGCTACACCTTC. The encoded protein is CATSRDRGYGYTF. The genes are TRBV15 and TRBJ1-2; TRBD1 is a possible D gene (6 bases). The CDR3 spans 13 residues. CDR1 and CDR2 from the germline V gene are LNHNV and YYDKDF (reference sequence). V was cut by 0 bases and J by 4 bases, with 6 bases left in between.

The rearrangement uses TRBV6-5 and TRBJ2-1; 7 bases are a match to TRBD2. The CDR3 covers 16 residues. The V segment lost 4 bases and the J segment 0 bases; nucleotides outside the gene matches: 6. Germline CDR1 MNHEY, CDR2 SVGAGI. The CDR3 here is CASSSIRGSSYNEQFF. The CDR3 region has the DNA TGTGCCAGCAGTTCCATCCGCGGGAGCTCCTACAATGAGCAGTTCTTC.

A remark on this clone: Other DNA sequences in this specimen translate into the identical CDR3. The chain joins TRBV2 to TRBJ1-5, with 10 nucleotides matching TRBD1. CDR3 length: 14 residues. V shed 5 bases, J shed 5 bases, and the junction held 3 bases outside the gene matches. In germline, CDR1 is SNHLY, CDR2 FYNNEI. The CDR3 loop reads CASSLDRGYQPQHF. CDR3 bases: TGTGCCAGCAGTCTGGACAGGGGGTATCAGCCCCAGCATTTT. The variable domain in full, with the rest retrieved from reference TRBV2 and TRBJ1-5, is EPEVTQTPSHQVTQMGQEVILRCVPISNHLYFYWYRQILGQKVEFLVSFYNNEISEKSEIFDDQFSVERPDGSNFTLKIRSTKLEDSAMYFCASSLDRGYQPQHFGDGTRLSIL.

This clone was observed a single time. The V and J genes are TRBV9 and TRBJ1-1; D unresolved. There are 14 residues in the CDR3. V shed 3 bases and J shed 1 base, with 10 bases lying between them. Germline CDR1 and CDR2: SGDLS and YYNGEE. CDR3 DNA sequence: TGTGCCAGCAGCGCTGATCCAACGAACACTGAAGCTTTCTTT. This codes for CASSADPTNTEAFF.

This chain joins TRBV15 and TRBJ1-1, with 9 bases fitting TRBD1. The V gene's germline CDR1 is LNHNV and CDR2 YYDKDF (reference sequence). CDR3 length: 15 amino acids. J was trimmed by 1 base and V by 5 bases; bases with no gene match: 5. For the CDR3, the DNA is TGTGCCACCAGCTTGGGACAGGGAAGGAACACTGAAGCTTTCTTT. It codes for CATSLGQGRNTEAFF.

DNA of the CDR3: TGTGCCAGCAGCTTGGGCGGGAGAGGTCCCTCCTACAATGAGCAGTTCTTC. It specifies CASSLGGRGPSYNEQFF. The gene calls are TRBV5-6 and TRBJ2-1; TRBD2 agrees at 7 bases. V was pared by 0 bases and J by 0 bases, with 6 bases of the junction left unmatched. The CDR3 runs 17 residues. CDR1 is SGHDT, CDR2 YYEEEE, per germline.

The CDR3 DNA is TGTGCCAGCAGCTCAGACAGTCCCGAGCAGTACTTC. Protein sequence: CASSSDSPEQYF. The chain couples TRBV7-9 to TRBJ2-7; perhaps TRBD1 as D (5 bases). V was cut by 4 bases and J by 6 bases, with 10 bases left in between. From germline, CDR1 is SEHNR and CDR2 FQNEAQ (reference sequence). The CDR3 has 12 amino acids.

V and J are TRBV27 and TRBJ1-2, with 8 bases aligning to TRBD1. CDR1 and CDR2 (germline): MNHEY, SMNVEV (reference sequence). The V gene end was trimmed by 5 bases and the J gene end by 4 bases; junction bases not matched to a gene: 9. The CDR3 totals 15 residues. CDR3 protein: CASSPAGGAGYGYTF. In nucleotides, the CDR3 is TGTGCCAGCAGTCCGGCAGGGGGCGCGGGCTATGGCTACACCTTC.

This clone was counted between two and nine times. This chain links TRBV25-1 with TRBJ2-3, with D perhaps TRBD2 (6 bases). V lost 7 bases, J lost 1 base, and 15 bases lay in between. The CDR3 runs to 15 residues. Germline V lookup: CDR1 MGHDK, CDR2 SYGVNS. The CDR3 nucleotides are TGTGCCAGCACGGACCCCTCGGGAGGCACAGATACGCAGTATTTT. The encoded protein is CASTDPSGGTDTQYF.

This clone was seen only a few times. This rearrangement joins TRBV7-2 to TRBJ2-7, with 8 bases lining up with TRBD1. Germline V gene lookup returns CDR1 SGHTA and CDR2 FQGNSA. The CDR3 spans 16 residues. V shed 5 bases and J 4 bases; nucleotides not matched to a gene: 13. The CDR3 DNA is TGTGCCAGCAGCGGTATGGACAGGGTGGTGGGATACGAGCAGTACTTC. It codes for CASSGMDRVVGYEQYF.

V and J are TRBV25-1 and TRBJ1-2; D remains ambiguous. CDR3 length: 12 residues. The V gene lost 3 bases and the J gene lost 8 bases, with 10 bases spanning the gap. The germline V gene encodes CDR1 MGHDK and CDR2 SYGVNS. For the CDR3, the DNA is TGTGCCAGCAGTGACGCGGCGAAAGGCTACACCTTC. It encodes CASSDAAKGYTF.

The chain has TRBV7-9 and TRBJ1-2; D gene ambiguous. The germline V gene encodes CDR1 SEHNR and CDR2 FQNEAQ (reference sequence). Trimming removed 4 bases from V and 10 bases from J, with 16 bases in between. The CDR3 extends over 13 amino acids. CDR3 nucleotide sequence: TGTGCCAGCAGCTCCCTGGCCCACACCCACTACACCTTC. It is translated as CASSSLAHTHYTF.

This clone showed up just once. The chain employs TRBV27 and TRBJ2-7, with D possibly being TRBD1 or TRBD2 (5 bases each). The germline V gene encodes CDR1 MNHEY and CDR2 SMNVEV (reference sequence). Between the trimmed V and J ends, which lost 2 bases and 3 bases, there was a span of 11 bases. The CDR3 totals 14 residues. The CDR3 coding sequence is TGTGCCAGCAGTTTAGTGGGACCGAACTACGAGCAGTACTTC. Amino acid sequence: CASSLVGPNYEQYF.

This clone was counted a few times. The chain joins TRBV27 to TRBJ1-5; 7 bases align to TRBD1. The germline V gene has CDR1 MNHEY and CDR2 SMNVEV (reference sequence). This CDR3 contains 14 residues. The J segment lost 4 bases and the V segment lost 6 bases, leaving 6 bases of the junction unmatched. The CDR3 spells CASRPGTENQPQHF. The CDR3 DNA sequence: TGTGCCAGCAGGCCCGGGACAGAGAATCAGCCCCAGCATTTT.

The genes are TRBV9 and TRBJ2-1; TRBD2 might be the D (6 bases). Between the trimmed V and J ends, which lost 3 bases and 8 bases, there was a span of 21 bases. CDR1 SGDLS and CDR2 YYNGEE come from the germline V gene. CDR3 length: 16 residues. CDR3 region: CASSADGGTQWDEQFF. The CDR3 nucleotides are TGTGCCAGCAGCGCCGACGGGGGAACCCAGTGGGATGAGCAGTTCTTC.

This rearrangement joins TRBV29-1 to TRBJ2-7, with D uncertain. CDR1 and CDR2 (germline): SQVTM, ANQGSEA. V was pared by 1 base and J by 1 base, with 8 bases between. The CDR3 totals 13 residues. CDR3 sequence (DNA): TGCAGCGTTGAAGGCATAGGTTCCTACGAGCAGTACTTC. Its protein is CSVEGIGSYEQYF.

The V and J genes are TRBV6-1 and TRBJ2-6; D is possibly TRBD2 (6 bases). With 7 bases removed from V and 8 bases from J, the gap between germline ends came to 9 bases. Germline CDR1 reads MNHNS; CDR2 reads SASEGT. This CDR3 contains 12 residues. CDR3 sequence: CASTEGPNVLTF. CDR3 bases: TGTGCCAGCACGGAGGGCCCCAACGTCCTGACTTTC.

This clone showed up just once. The junction shows a germline mismatch at one end, possibly a read error. The J gene is TRBJ2-5, the V gene TRBV7-7; TRBD2 matches at 8 bases. The germline gives CDR1 SSHAT, CDR2 FNYEAQ (reference sequence). The CDR3 runs to 17 residues. The CDR3, as DNA: TGTGCTAGCAGCTTAGCTAGCACGGGACTAGTATCCGAGACCCAGTACTTC. The encoded protein is CASSLASTGLVSETQYF.

V is TRBV7-2 and J is TRBJ2-7; D is ambiguous. CDR3 length: 15 residues. Trimming took off 3 bases at V and 4 bases at J, with 16 bases between the two ends. The germline CDR1 and CDR2 sequences are SGHTA and FQGNSA. The CDR3 loop reads CASSFDPGGNYEQYF. The CDR3 bases are TGTGCCAGCAGCTTCGATCCCGGCGGAAATTACGAGCAGTACTTC.

This clone was observed once. The chain uses TRBV18 and TRBJ1-2; D uncertain. Germline V lookup: CDR1 KGHSH, CDR2 LQKENI. The ends were cut back, 1 base at V and 1 base at J, with 10 bases in the middle. This CDR3 region has 15 residues. In DNA, the CDR3 is TGTGCCAGCTCACCACGGTTAGTCGTTAACTATGGCTACACCTTC. Encoded protein: CASSPRLVVNYGYTF.

The chain uses TRBV10-3 and TRBJ2-1, with 16 bases matching TRBD2. After removal of 6 bases from V and 3 bases from J, the junction contained 5 bases not matched to a gene. Germline V lookup: CDR1 ENHRY, CDR2 SYGVKD. CDR3 length: 17 amino acids. The chain's CDR3 is CAISGTSGRAYYNEQFF. In DNA, the CDR3 is TGTGCCATCAGCGGGACTAGCGGGAGGGCCTACTACAATGAGCAGTTCTTC.